This TCR beta chain appears in the sequencing data of a study of blood T cells in healthy people across ages (dated by TCRdb to about 2015). For the study in its entirety: In model experiments, roughly one uniquely barcoded TCR beta cDNA molecule per two T cells was captured by template switching. The donors were split into four age groups: young (average around 17 years), middle-aged (around 40), aged (62) and long-lived (roughly 86). Donors of different ages were randomly distributed across sequencing lanes to avoid experimental bias. Two additional independent replicas of 1 million unique cDNA reads from the same blood draw were analyzed for two donors (one aged 18 to 30 and one aged 80 or older). Age-related changes in TCR beta repertoire diversity were measured in the study by deep sequencing normalized with unique cDNA molecular identifiers.

The donors were some 39 Caucasian individuals from Russia, aged roughly 6 to 100 years, who were systemically healthy. Each donor gave 8 to 10 milliliters of peripheral blood, drawn into EDTA-treated Vacutainer tubes. PBMCs were isolated by Ficoll-Paque density-gradient centrifugation, with at least 7 million obtained per sample. Total RNA was extracted from PBMCs with Trizol reagent, with at least 5.5 micrograms obtained per sample. Naive CD45RAhigh/CD27high T cell percentages were measured by flow cytometry on a PBMC aliquot from every donor. The paper as a whole reports these results and caveats: As age increased, observed TCR beta diversity per million T cells dropped in a roughly linear way, and a significant reduction was already evident by age about 36. A strong correlation was found between observed TCR beta diversity and the percentage of naive T cells measured by flow cytometry. Compared with the aged group, the long-lived group had more naive CD4+ T cells, fewer expanded clones and increased TCR diversity, a pattern suggesting age selection. Estimates of total diversity based on one million sequenced T cells were considered lower bounds and underestimates. Conclusive comparison of naive and antigen-experienced compartments was prevented by the profiling of bulk unsorted PBMCs. Because donor CMV infection status was unknown, age-related changes in expanded clonotypes were potentially confounded.

On this clonotype itself: Its recognized antigen is unknown. A much larger clone lies a single base off, so this may be a read error.

The library came from 5' RACE. Data came from an Illumina HiSeq 2500. A second PCR of about 6 to 11 cycles was run with a J-beta primer mix and a sample-barcoded 5' primer. Each TCR beta cDNA molecule received a unique molecular identifier from a template-switch 5' adaptor carrying 12 random nucleotides. Each sample yielded at least 2.5 million CDR3-containing paired-end reads. The Mint cDNA synthesis kit, primed by a TRBC-specific oligonucleotide, was used to synthesize first-strand cDNA from all RNA. After uracil-DNA glycosylase treatment, a first 18-cycle PCR used universal primers M1SS and BC2_uni_R on all cDNA. Turning to the authors' computational methods: For normalization, 1 million high-quality reads, each with a distinct molecular identifier, were randomly selected from each sample. Reads sharing molecular identifiers were discarded rather than binned into consensus sequences. MiTCR, with a Q25 quality threshold and the strictest error-elimination algorithm, was used for CDR3 identification, clonotype clustering and error correction. A nonparametric unseen species model with Euler transformation was used to estimate lower-bound total TCR beta diversity. Using fastp at Q25 and MiXCR, TCRdb reprocessed the public reads and kept productive beta chains. Entries that share a CDR3 protein sequence are merged under the most common genes and DNA. The V and J calls, along with clone size, are taken from TCRdb and not from the paper's own processing. The sample includes some 640,000 distinct CDR3 sequences, with around 49% observed a single time. The ten largest clones represent around a third of the sample.

Source material: blood. The source is a woman aged 55 to 70 in good health.

The DNA is TGTGCCAGTAGTGTGGCCGGGACAGGTGACCACAATGAGCAGTACTTC. Its translation reads: CASSVAGTGDHNEQYF. Recombination connected TRBV19 to TRBJ2-7, and 8 junctional nucleotides match TRBD1. Based on the germline V gene (reference sequence), the CDR1 and CDR2 sequences are LNHDA and SQIVND. The cysteine opens and the phenylalanine closes a CDR3 of 16 amino acids. The sequence is cut down to CDR3 DNA, 48 bases in frame from base 1. For this chain, trimming is 5 bases at the V end and 7 bases at the J end, and the number of junction bases without a gene match is 16. The full variable domain, with segments outside the CDR3 supplied by the reference TRBV19 and TRBJ2-7 proteins, appears as DGGITQSPKYLFRKEGQNVTLSCEQNLNHDAMYWYRQDPGQGLRLIYYSQIVNDFQKGDIAEGYSVSREKKESFPLTVTSAQKNPTAFYLCASSVAGTGDHNEQYFGPGTRLTVT.